These T cell receptor beta chains were read from a single sample in a study of identical twins. TCRdb called the 5' RACE reads again in MiXCR, with one record for every CDR3 protein. The table lists 1.5 million to 2 million distinct CDR3 sequences, about 32% of them singletons. Input material: cord blood. Receptors originate from a newborn girl in good health. Each CDR3 is given with its conserved first and last residue. D genes are given only for firm matches. Clone size is stated in some rows and not others, as once, few, many or a class when expanded.

clone_size j_call d_call v_call cdr3_nt cdr3_aa
. TRBJ2-7 TRBD2 TRBV14 TGTGCCAGCAGCCATTTTCCTAGCGGGAGAAAAAACGAGCAGTACTTC CASSHFPSGRKNEQYF
. TRBJ1-5 . TRBV20-1 TGCAGTGCTAGAAGTTCGGGCCAAGGATGGCAGCCCCAGCATTTT CSARSSGQGWQPQHF
few TRBJ2-1 . TRBV20-1 TGCAGTGCTAGGGAGGCATATGGCTCCTACAATGAGCAGTTCTTC CSAREAYGSYNEQFF
. TRBJ1-5 . TRBV7-2 TGTGCCAGCAGCTTAGCGGGGAATTGGGGCAATCAGCCCCAGCATTTT CASSLAGNWGNQPQHF
few TRBJ1-2 . TRBV24-1 TGTGCCACCAGTGATCCAGGGGACCATGGCTACACCTTC CATSDPGDHGYTF
. TRBJ1-1 . TRBV6-5 TGTGCCAGCAGTTACTCCGTCGGACGGAAGAACACTGAAGCTTTCTTT CASSYSVGRKNTEAFF
few TRBJ2-1 . TRBV27 TGTGCCAGTGCGGCTTCCTACAATGAGCAGTTCTTC CASAASYNEQFF
. TRBJ1-1 TRBD1 TRBV4-2 TGTGCCAGCAGCCAACTTAGGGGGCGCGGCACTGAAGCTTTCTTT CASSQLRGRGTEAFF
few TRBJ1-2 . TRBV18 TGTGCCAGCTCACCGGGCCCTCTTGGCTACACCTTC CASSPGPLGYTF
. TRBJ1-6 . TRBV9 TGTGCCAGCAGCGTGACGCCTCGAGGGAATTCACCCCTCCACTTT CASSVTPRGNSPLHF
few TRBJ1-1 TRBD1 TRBV6-5 TGTGCCAGCAGTTACTCGAGGAGGGGGCAAGCTTTCTTT CASSYSRRGQAFF
. TRBJ2-1 . TRBV7-2 TGTGCCAGCAGCCCCCGAATTGTCTTAGAGCAGTTCTTC CASSPRIVLEQFF
. TRBJ2-7 . TRBV10-3 TGTGCCATCAGTGAGTCGGGCAGGACCTACGAGCAGTACTTC CAISESGRTYEQYF
. TRBJ2-7 . TRBV4-2 TGTGCCAGCAGCCAAGAAGGCCCTAATGAGCAGTACTTC CASSQEGPNEQYF
many TRBJ2-3 . TRBV7-9 TGTGCCAGCAGGGACATAGCCACAGTTACGCAGTATTTT CASRDIATVTQYF
few TRBJ1-1 . TRBV25-1 TGTGCCAGCAGTGGGGGGAAGGTAATCATGAACACTGAGGCTTTCTTT CASSGGKVIMNTEAFF
once TRBJ2-5 . TRBV27 TGTGCCAGCAGTGTGGCAGCCTCAGAGACCCAGTACTTC CASSVAASETQYF
. TRBJ2-7 . TRBV25-1 TGTGCCAGCAGTGAATCCGAGCGGTCGTGGGAGCAGTACTTC CASSESERSWEQYF
. TRBJ1-5 . TRBV5-6 TGTGCCAGCAGCTTGCGGGCGGAGGCCCAGCCCCAGCATTTT CASSLRAEAQPQHF
few TRBJ2-3 . TRBV27 TGTGCCAGCAGTCCTAGCTTTAGCGGTACGCAGTATTTT CASSPSFSGTQYF
. TRBJ1-5 TRBD1 TRBV20-1 TGCAGTGCCGGACAGGCTCGGGGCAATCAGCCCCAGCATTTT CSAGQARGNQPQHF
few TRBJ2-3 . TRBV4-1 TGCGCCAGCAGCCAATGGTCCGATGCGCAGTATTTT CASSQWSDAQYF
. TRBJ2-1 TRBD2 TRBV24-1 TGTGCCACCACTGATAGCGGGAGTACCCATGAGCAGTTCTTC CATTDSGSTHEQFF
. TRBJ1-1 TRBD1 TRBV20-1 TGCAGTGCTGACAGGGGTACTGAAGCTTTCTTT CSADRGTEAFF
. TRBJ1-2 . TRBV2 TGTGCCAGCAGTGATGGGCTTAACTATGGCTACACCTTC CASSDGLNYGYTF
once TRBJ1-2 . TRBV5-1 TGCGCCAGCAGCTTGGGGTCGACGGGGTTTGATTTCTATGGCTACACCTTC CASSLGSTGFDFYGYTF
few TRBJ2-4 . TRBV25-1 TGTGCCAGCAGTGAAGGGCACCTTCTAGCCAAAAACATTCAGTACTTC CASSEGHLLAKNIQYF
. TRBJ2-1 TRBD2 TRBV5-1 TGCGCCAGCAGCTTGACTAGCGGGAGTCCCTACAATGAGCAGTTCTTC CASSLTSGSPYNEQFF
. TRBJ1-1 TRBD1 TRBV12-3/TRBV12-4 TGTGCCAGCAGTCCGAACAGGGGGGTCACTGAAGCTTTCTTT CASSPNRGVTEAFF
. TRBJ2-3 TRBD2 TRBV7-9 TGTGCCAGCAGCTTAGAGGCGGGGGTCACAGATACGCAGTATTTT CASSLEAGVTDTQYF
. TRBJ2-5 TRBD2 TRBV24-1 TGTGCCACCAGTGATTTTAGAGGACTAGTGAGGGTCTACAATGAGCAGTACTTC CATSDFRGLVRVYNEQYF
. TRBJ2-5 TRBD2 TRBV25-1 TGTGCCAGCAGTGAATTGGGACTAGCGGGTGAGACCCAGTACTTC CASSELGLAGETQYF
. TRBJ2-3 . TRBV7-2 TGTGCCAGCAGCTTATCTCACGATACGCAGTATTTT CASSLSHDTQYF